This entry describes one T cell receptor beta chain. Its antigen is not yet known. Per-nucleotide qualities are absent, and no much larger clonotype sits a single base away. Preparation of the library involved the immunoSEQ multiplex PCR assay. The study's own analysis went as follows. A statistical classification framework was built for diagnosing cytomegalovirus status from the catalog of TCR beta chain sequences. TCRdb stores this immuneACCESS table with in-frame sequences only. Part of the clones is absent; in the studies checked, under half of the shortfall reflects unresolved V genes, and no reason is known for the rest. V, J and clone size derive from that table, while D and trimming were established from the DNA sequence. Within this sample are roughly 300,000 clones, with 75% to 90% of them counted one time only. The ten largest account for about 1.2% of the sample. Donors formed part of the validation cohort, which comprised 120 subjects and was distinct from the first cohort of 670 or so subjects.

The germline V gene yields SGHAT for CDR1 and FQNNGV for CDR2. At the junction V is shortened by 0 bases and J by 10 bases; bases outside the gene matches: 13. The CDR3 runs 18 residues from the cysteine to the phenylalanine. The CDR3 DNA has 54 bases and is translated from base 1. These data originate in a study of cytomegalovirus exposure and HLA in healthy donors (TCRdb year 2017). Context from the whole study: The 500 to 700 repertoires of the first cohort and the 95 to 150 validation repertoires were produced on the same platform, according to a later analysis. In addition to the first cohort of around 670 subjects, a separate validation cohort of over 90 different subjects was used. To predict cytomegalovirus infection status, the study combined high-throughput TCR immunosequencing, statistical association of individual TCRs with disease status, and machine learning. The study was designed to test whether signatures of past pathogen exposure could be identified by cataloging public T cell receptors.

Summary of the overall study and its limitations: Most TCR sequences were observed very rarely across donors, whereas some public TCRs were present in many individuals. The classifier was reported to diagnose cytomegalovirus status with high specificity and sensitivity in both the original and validation cohorts. A few of the identified cytomegalovirus-associated TCR beta chains were confirmed in vitro to be specific for cytomegalovirus antigens. In the study, 164 TCR beta chains were listed as associated with cytomegalovirus. A later analysis had no HLA typing for the validation cohort, so co-occurrence there was scored across all 120 or so repertoires. Subsequent analysis determined that TCRs grouped into clusters in the first cohort also showed a tendency toward co-occurrence across the roughly 110 validation repertoires, and 90% to 95% of cluster scores exceeded 0. It was suggested by the authors that the approach could potentially be generalized to other disease states and immunological phenotypes.

The receptor was derived from a woman aged 30 to 39 in good health and CMV-seropositive. This receptor chain uses TRBV11-2 and TRBJ1-6; TRBD1 agrees with 9 junctional bases. Sequences were obtained from PBMCs. The DNA sequence follows: TGTGCCAGCAGCTTAGATATCGACAGGGGGGTATTTATGTCACCCCTCCACTTT. The encoded protein is CASSLDIDRGVFMSPLHF.